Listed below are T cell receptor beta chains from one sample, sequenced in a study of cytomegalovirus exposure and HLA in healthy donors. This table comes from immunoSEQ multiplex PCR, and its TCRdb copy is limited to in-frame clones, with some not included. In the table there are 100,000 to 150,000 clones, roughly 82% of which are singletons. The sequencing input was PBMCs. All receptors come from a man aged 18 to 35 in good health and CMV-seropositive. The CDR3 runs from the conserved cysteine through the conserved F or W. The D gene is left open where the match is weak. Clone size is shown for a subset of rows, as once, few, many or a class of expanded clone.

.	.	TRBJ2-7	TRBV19	TGTGCCAGTAGTATCCGGGACAATCGAAGGCTGAAGCAGTACTTC	CASSIRDNRRLKQYF
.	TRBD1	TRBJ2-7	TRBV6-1	TGTGCCAGCAGTGATATTGGACAGGGGTCTTACGAGCAGTACTTC	CASSDIGQGSYEQYF
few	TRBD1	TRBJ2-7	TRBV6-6	TGTGCCAGTAGGACAGGAGCCGAGCAGTACTTC	CASRTGAEQYF
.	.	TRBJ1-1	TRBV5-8	TGTGCCAGCACCCTGGGGGGTTACACTGAAGCTTTCTTT	CASTLGGYTEAFF
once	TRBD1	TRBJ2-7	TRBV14	TGTGCCAGCAGCCAAGCTACAGGGGAGTCGACCTTGGGAGTTAGCTCCTACGAGCAGTACTTC	CASSQATGESTLGVSSYEQYF
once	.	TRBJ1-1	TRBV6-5	TGTGCCAGCAGTTTTTCAGGGGCGAACACTGAAGCTTTCTTT	CASSFSGANTEAFF
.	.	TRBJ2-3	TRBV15	TGTGCCACCAGCAGAGCGACGACTCTGGCAGATACGCAGTATTTT	CATSRATTLADTQYF
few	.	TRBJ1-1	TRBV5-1	TGCGCCAGCAGCTTGGACAGGCCCTCGAACACTGAAGCTTTCTTT	CASSLDRPSNTEAFF
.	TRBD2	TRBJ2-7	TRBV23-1	TGCGCCAGCAGTCGTCGACTAGCGGGGACGTACGAGCAGTACTTC	CASSRRLAGTYEQYF
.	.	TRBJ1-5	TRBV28	TGTGCCAGCAGTTTCGCCCCGGGGGGTGGTTATCAGCCCCAGCATTTT	CASSFAPGGGYQPQHF
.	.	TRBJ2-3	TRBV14	TGTGCCAGCAGCCTAAGACTATCAAGGAGCACAGATACGCAGTATTTT	CASSLRLSRSTDTQYF
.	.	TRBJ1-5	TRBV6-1	TGTGCCAGCAGTGTTATTCGGACAGCCAACAATCAGCCCCAGCATTTT	CASSVIRTANNQPQHF
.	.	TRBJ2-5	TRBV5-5	TGTGCCAGCAGCCCCCCGCCTCGGGGGAGCCAAGAGACCCAGTACTTC	CASSPPPRGSQETQYF
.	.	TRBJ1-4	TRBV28	TGTGCCAGCAGTTTTCGGACGGGAAATAATGAAAAACTGTTTTTT	CASSFRTGNNEKLFF
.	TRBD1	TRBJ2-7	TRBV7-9	TGTGCCAGCAGCCCCAACCTGGGAGTGGCCGGGACAGAGTACGAGCAGTACTTC	CASSPNLGVAGTEYEQYF
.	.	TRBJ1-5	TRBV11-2	TGTGCCAGCAGCTTAGGTCTAGTTAGACGGTCAGTTTTCAATCAGCCCCAGCATTTT	CASSLGLVRRSVFNQPQHF
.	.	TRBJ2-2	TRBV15	TGTGCCACCAGCAGAGTAGGGGGGGCATTTTTT	CATSRVGGAFF
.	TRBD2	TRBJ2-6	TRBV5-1	TGCGCCAGCAGCTCCGGACTAGCGGGTTCCTCTGGGGCCAACGTCCTGACTTTC	CASSSGLAGSSGANVLTF
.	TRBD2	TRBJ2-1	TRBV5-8	TGTGCCAGCAGCTTGCCCTATGGCGGGAGCTTCGGACGGGAGCAGTTCTTC	CASSLPYGGSFGREQFF
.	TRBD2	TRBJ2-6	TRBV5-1	TGCGCCAGCAGCCGAGGGGAGGGAGCTGGGGCCAACGTCCTGACTTTC	CASSRGEGAGANVLTF
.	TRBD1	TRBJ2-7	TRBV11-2	TGTGCCAGCAGCTTAGGAGACAGGGCATCCGAGCAGTACTTC	CASSLGDRASEQYF
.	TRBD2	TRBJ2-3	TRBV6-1	TGTGCCAGCAGGACGGGACTAGCGGGCACAGATACGCAGTATTTT	CASRTGLAGTDTQYF
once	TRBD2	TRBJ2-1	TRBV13	TGTGCCAGCAGCTCCGCAAAAGGGACTAGCCTACCGAGCTCCTACAATGAGCAGTTCTTC	CASSSAKGTSLPSSYNEQFF
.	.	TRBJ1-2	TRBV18	TGTGCCAGCTCACGACGACCAGAGGAGGGGTATGGCTACACCTTC	CASSRRPEEGYGYTF
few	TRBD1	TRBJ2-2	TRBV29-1	TGCAGCGTTGCACCTCAGGGGGCGAATAGAATCGGGGAGCTGTTTTTT	CSVAPQGANRIGELFF
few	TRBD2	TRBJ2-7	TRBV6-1	TGTGCCAGCAGTGAAAGAAGCGGGAGCGGGGCCCGTTCCTACGAGCAGTACTTC	CASSERSGSGARSYEQYF
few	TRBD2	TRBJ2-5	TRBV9	TGTGCCAGCAGCAGAGAGCGGGAAAGAGAGCAGTACTTC	CASSREREREQYF
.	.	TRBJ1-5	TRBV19	TGTGCCAGTAGTACTCGGGAGTATAGCAATCAGCCCCAGCATTTT	CASSTREYSNQPQHF
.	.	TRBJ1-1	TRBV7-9	TGTGCCAGCAGCCTAAGACAGACAAACACTGAAGCTTTCTTT	CASSLRQTNTEAFF
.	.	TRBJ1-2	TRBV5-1	TGCGCCAGCAGCCCCACCAGCGGTAACTATGGCTACACCTTC	CASSPTSGNYGYTF
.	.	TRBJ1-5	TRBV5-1	TGCGCCAGCAGCTTGTCCCAGGGGCAGCCCCAGCATTTT	CASSLSQGQPQHF
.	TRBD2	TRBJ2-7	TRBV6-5	TGTGCCAGCAGTTACGTTAGCGGGGGCCCCTACGAGCAGTACTTC	CASSYVSGGPYEQYF
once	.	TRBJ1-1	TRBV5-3	TGTGCCAGAAGCTTGAAGCGCTCCGTTAGTACAGCTTTCTTT	CARSLKRSVSTAFF
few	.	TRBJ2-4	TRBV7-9	TGTGCCAGCAGCTTTACGGGGGGCACAGCCAAAAACAGTCAGTACTTC	CASSFTGGTAKNSQYF
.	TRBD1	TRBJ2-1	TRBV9	TGTGCCAGCAGCCTAGGGGGACAGGGGTTCTCGGCTTTGTGGAATGAGCAGTTCTTC	CASSLGGQGFSALWNEQFF
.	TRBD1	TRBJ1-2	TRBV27	TGTGCCAGCAGTTTAATGGGACAGGGTTATGGCTACACCTTC	CASSLMGQGYGYTF
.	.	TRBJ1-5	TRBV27	TGTGCCAGCAGAAGTGGACTTAGCAATCAGCCCCAGCATTTT	CASRSGLSNQPQHF
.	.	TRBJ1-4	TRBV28	TGTGCCAGCAGCCAGGTCGGTGGTAGTAATGAAAAACTGTTTTTT	CASSQVGGSNEKLFF
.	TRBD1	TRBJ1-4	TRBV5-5	TGTGCCAGCAGCGGCGCCAGGACAGGGGGCAGTGAAAAACTGTTTTTT	CASSGARTGGSEKLFF
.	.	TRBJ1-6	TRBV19	TGTGCCAGTAGTGTTAGCCCCCGGAATTCACCCCTCCACTTT	CASSVSPRNSPLHF
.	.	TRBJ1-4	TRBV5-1	TGCGCCAGCAGCAGGGCCACCGGGGATGAAAAACTGTTTTTT	CASSRATGDEKLFF
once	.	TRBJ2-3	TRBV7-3	TGTGCCAGCAGCATGGACTATACAGATACGCAGTATTTT	CASSMDYTDTQYF
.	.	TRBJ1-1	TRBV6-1	TGTGCCAGCAGTGAAACAGATTTCATGAACACTGAAGCTTTCTTT	CASSETDFMNTEAFF
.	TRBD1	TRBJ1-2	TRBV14	TGTGCCAGCAGCCAAGGGACAGGGTACTTAGTCTATGGCTACACCTTC	CASSQGTGYLVYGYTF
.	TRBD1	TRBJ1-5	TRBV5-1	TGCGCCAGCAGCTTGGTCACAGGGGGCTTCAGTCAGCCCCAGCATTTT	CASSLVTGGFSQPQHF
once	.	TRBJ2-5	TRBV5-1	TGCGCCAGCAGCGCGGGACAGTTGTACCAAGAGACCCAGTACTTC	CASSAGQLYQETQYF